The 29 T cell receptor delta chains below come from one sample, sequenced in a study of γδ T cells in repeated Plasmodium falciparum infection. Flow sorting of PBMC yielded separate Vgamma9/Vdelta2+ and Vdelta2-negative gammadelta T cell populations for bulk repertoire analysis. TCRdb used CATT to re-call clones from the multiplex PCR reads. The sample contains 85,000 to 90,000 delta-chain clones, almost 1.5% of which appear only once. The source material was gamma-delta T cells from blood. All receptors come from a pool of human donors (malaria-infected and uninfected, not separated).

This clone was picked up a small number of times. TCRdb's protein for this DNA is that of a much larger clone and differs from the translation at residue 5, likely a read error; the protein shown is the DNA translation. V and J are TRDV1 and TRDJ1; TRDD2 aligns across 7 bases. In germline, CDR1 is TSWWSYY, CDR2 QGS. V was pared by 5 bases and J by 0 bases, with 30 bases of the junction left unmatched. The CDR3 consists of 23 residues. The CDR3 nucleotides read TGTGCTCTTGGGTACCGGCCTTCCTTCTACGTACTAGTTTCCTTACTGTACACCGATAAACTCATCTTT. It yields the protein CALGYRPSFYVLVSLLYTDKLIF.

As to this clone: TCRdb's listed protein matches a much larger clone and diverges from this DNA's translation at residue 5, likely through a read error; the protein shown comes from the DNA. The V and J genes are TRDV2 and TRDJ1, with TRDD3 matching over 7 bases. J gave up 1 base and V 3 bases, and 10 bases lay outside the gene matches. Germline CDR1 is GEAIGNYY and CDR2 is EKD. The CDR3 is made up of 16 amino acids. The CDR3 coding sequence is TGTGCCTGTGACCGCCTGGGGGTAATGTCCACCGATAAACTCATCTTT. This sequence encodes CACDRLGVMSTDKLIF.

Details on this clone: TCRdb's protein, taken from a much larger clone, differs from this DNA's translation at residue 9, likely owing to a read error; the protein displayed comes from the DNA. V is TRDV3 and J is TRDJ1; 8 nucleotides align to TRDD3. The CDR3 covers 20 residues. CDR1 and CDR2 from the germline V gene are TVYSNPD and GDNSRS (reference sequence). The J segment lost 2 bases and the V segment lost 2 bases, leaving 25 bases of the junction unmatched. CDR3 sequence: CAFPSQFTRGSAGGTDKLIF. DNA of the CDR3: TGTGCCTTTCCCTCCCAATTTACTAGGGGATCCGCTGGGGGAACCGATAAACTCATCTTT.

Turning to this clone: This is likely an artifact of a read error, given a far larger clone one base away. Different DNA sequences within this sample yield the same CDR3. This chain links TRDV1 with TRDJ1, with TRDD3 as a possible D gene (5 bases). From germline, CDR1 is TSWWSYY and CDR2 QGS. This CDR3 has 21 residues. The CDR3 bases are TGTGCCCTTGGGGAACTCAAGCGGACGGGTCACCATCAATGGGGCACCGATAAACTCATCTTT. Protein product: CALGELKRTGHHQWGTDKLIF.

This clone was observed a few times. This DNA's translation and the protein TCRdb lists, from a much larger clone, do not match at residue 17, likely due to a read error; the protein shown is translated from the DNA. The chain carries TRDV1 and TRDJ1, with TRDD3 identical over 13 bases. CDR1 TSWWSYY and CDR2 QGS come from the germline V gene. CDR3 length: 21 amino acids. The CDR3 protein is CALGLTRRNNWGIRYTGKLIF. CDR3 sequence (DNA): TGTGCTCTTGGGCTTACTCGACGTAATAACTGGGGGATACGGTACACCGGTAAACTCATCTTT.

There are many counts of this clone. The rearrangement links TRDV2 to TRDJ1; 8 nucleotides line up with TRDD3. In germline, CDR1 is GEAIGNYY, CDR2 EKD. J was trimmed by 3 bases and V by 2 bases; bases with no gene match: 7. The CDR3 covers 15 residues. CDR3 sequence (DNA): TGTGCCTGTGACAACCTGGGGGACCGTTCCGATAAACTCATCTTT. It translates to CACDNLGDRSDKLIF.

In its sample, this clone was seen a few times. The TCRdb protein, from a much larger clone, departs from this DNA's translation at residue 11, likely by read error; the protein shown derives from the DNA. This chain links TRDV1 with TRDJ1; possibly TRDD3 for D (6 bases). This CDR3 spans 18 amino acids. Per germline, CDR1 TSWWSYY and CDR2 QGS. V lost 8 bases to trimming and J lost 0 bases, with 25 bases between them. CDR3 loop: CALTLAITGYPYTDKLIF. CDR3 DNA sequence: TGTGCTCTTACTTTAGCCATTACTGGGTATCCTTACACCGATAAACTCATCTTT.

Details on this clone: This probably arose from a read error, given a far larger clone one base away. Other DNA sequences in the sample encode the same CDR3. The chain uses TRDV2 and TRDJ3, with 12 bases aligning to TRDD3. The length of the CDR3 is 21 residues. Germline-derived CDR1 and CDR2 are GEAIGNYY and EKD. As DNA, the CDR3 is TGTGCTTGTGACACCGGAGCTGCTGGGGGATACGGATCCTGGGACACCCGACAGATGTTTTTC. This codes for CACDTGAAGGYGSWDTRQMFF.

At least ten counts were recorded for this clone. Other DNA sequences within the sample encode an identical CDR3. The rearrangement uses TRDV1 and TRDJ1; D is possibly TRDD3 (6 bases). Germline CDR1 is TSWWSYY and CDR2 is QGS. The V end lost 5 bases, the J end lost 7 bases, and 17 bases lay between the germline ends. The CDR3 runs 14 residues. Here the CDR3 DNA reads TGTGCTCTTGGGATTCCTTGGGGATCTGGTAAACTCATCTTT. Translated: CALGIPWGSGKLIF.

The sample holds many counts of this clone. This may come from a read error, since a much larger clone is one base off. The chain joins TRDV1 to TRDJ1, with D maybe TRDD3 (6 bases). V dropped 1 base and J dropped 6 bases, with 39 bases sitting between them. CDR1 and CDR2 (germline): TSWWSYY, QGS. The CDR3 sequence is 23 residues long. CDR3 sequence (DNA): TGTGCTCTTGGGGAACGAGGAGAATCTGGGGTTTGTCGCTTCCCTCACCCTCGTCATAAACTCATCTTT. It encodes CALGERGESGVCRFPHPRHKLIF.

On this clone: A read error is the likely source, as a far larger clone sits one nucleotide away. In the same sample, other DNA sequences code for this CDR3. The chain links TRDV1 to TRDJ2; 13 bases align to TRDD3. The CDR3 length is 21 residues. Germline V gene lookup returns CDR1 TSWWSYY and CDR2 QGS. CDR3 nucleotides: TGTGCTCTTGGGGAAGTCTTCCTGGACTGGGGGATACGCCTTTTGACAGCGCAACTCTTCTTT. This codes for CALGEVFLDWGIRLLTAQLFF.

This clone was seen a handful of times. TCRdb records a much larger clone's protein for this DNA, with a difference at residue 13 that likely arises from a read error; the protein given is the translation of the DNA. The chain carries TRDV1 and TRDJ1; 7 nucleotides agree with TRDD3. Here the J gene came from matching the DNA to germline, since TCRdb omits it. Germline V CDR1 and CDR2: TSWWSYY, QGS. The CDR3 loop spans 20 amino acids. After removal of 2 bases from V and 1 base from J, the junction contained 19 bases not matched to a gene. For the CDR3, the DNA is TGTGCTCTTGGGGAATCCGACTGGGGATCCTTCAACGCCCTCACCGATAAACTCATCTTT. Its protein product is CALGESDWGSFNALTDKLIF.

This clone was seen more than once but under ten times. A far larger clone is one base from this, pointing to a likely read error. This sample also contains other DNA sequences that code for the same CDR3. This chain links TRDV1 with TRDJ1, with 10 bases fitting TRDD3. The CDR3 runs to 16 residues. CDR1 TSWWSYY and CDR2 QGS come from the germline V gene. The CDR3 is CALGEFPALGDKKLIF. CDR3 DNA sequence: TGTGCCCTTGGGGAATTTCCCGCTCTGGGGGATAAAAAACTCATCTTT.

As concerns this clone: Since a far larger clone is one base different, this is likely a read error. The sample has other DNA sequences that encode this CDR3 too. The chain carries TRDV1 and TRDJ1; 10 bases are shared with TRDD3. TCRdb supplies no J gene; here it was assigned by aligning the nucleotide sequence to germline. V gave up 3 bases and J gave up 7 bases; unmatched junction bases: 20. Looked up from germline, CDR1 is TSWWSYY and CDR2 is QGS. The CDR3 is 19 amino acids. CDR3 sequence: CALGDFLLWGIPQGGKLIF. The DNA of the CDR3 is TGTGCTCTTGGGGATTTCCTGTTGTGGGGGATACCTCAGGGGGGTAAACTCATCTTT.

This clone was counted between two and nine times. A read error is the likely source, as a far larger clone sits one nucleotide away. The sample holds other DNA sequences that translate to the same CDR3. V gene TRDV1 combines with J gene TRDJ1; 9 bases are shared with TRDD3. The CDR3 covers 21 residues. V lost 4 bases to trimming and J lost 1 base; unmatched junction nucleotides: 22. Germline-derived CDR1 and CDR2 are TSWWSYY and QGS. This CDR3 reads CALGALPGDTPLTDLTDKLIF. CDR3 nucleotide sequence: TGTGCTCTTGGGGCACTCCCGGGGGATACACCGCTTACGGACCTCACCGATAAACTCATCTTT.

This clone was observed at least ten times. V and J are TRDV1 and TRDJ1; weak D call: TRDD2 (5 bases). Germline CDR1 reads TSWWSYY; CDR2 reads QGS. This CDR3 has 17 residues. V lost 3 bases to trimming and J lost 8 bases, with 25 bases between them. The CDR3 bases are TGTGCTCTTGGGGAGGCCTTCTTCGTCCCACACAGCCCAAAACTCATCTTT. Translating it yields CALGEAFFVPHSPKLIF.

This clone came up a few times. It is likely a read error: a sequence one base away is far more abundant. The same CDR3 can be traced to other DNA sequences in this sample. The V gene call reads TRDV2; no J gene was called; the listed D gene, TRDD3, was not tested against the DNA. The CDR3 has 15 residues. Germline V gene sequence: CDR1 GEAIGNYY, CDR2 EKD. The CDR3 sequence: CACDGGGRYTDKLIF. CDR3 bases: TGTGCCTGTGACGGCGGGGGGAGATACACCGATAAGCTCATCTTT.

A note on this clone: The protein that TCRdb holds for this DNA derives from a much larger clone and differs from the translated DNA at residue 9, which likely indicates a read error; the protein shown here is translated from the DNA. The genes are TRDV2 and TRDJ2; a weak D match, TRDD3 (5 bases). In the absence of a J gene in TCRdb, the DNA was matched to germline to assign it here. CDR3 length: 16 amino acids. The germline V gene encodes CDR1 GEAIGNYY and CDR2 EKD. V was clipped by 2 bases and J by 4 bases, with 16 bases between them. CDR3: CACDIIGVEETAQLFF. CDR3 bases: TGTGCCTGTGACATAATTGGGGTGGAAGAGACAGCACAACTCTTCTTT.

This clone was recorded a few times. A far larger clone is only one base removed, so a read error is likely. Other DNA variants within this sample encode the same CDR3. The CDR3 loop reads CALGERYLGFRLRIRSLTAQLFF. The CDR3 region has the DNA TGTGCTCTTGGGGAAAGGTACTTAGGTTTTCGCCTTCGGATACGATCCTTGACAGCACAACTCTTCTTC. The V gene is TRDV1, but the J gene lacks a call; the table's D call TRDD3 went unverified against the DNA. This CDR3 region has 23 residues. Germline loops: CDR1 TSWWSYY, CDR2 QGS.

As concerns this clone: Since a far larger clone is one base different, this is likely a read error. This specimen includes other DNA sequences encoding the same CDR3. V is TRDV1 and J is TRDJ1, with TRDD3 matching 8 bases. The J gene is absent in TCRdb and was assigned here via DNA matching to germline. The CDR3 runs to 27 residues. Trimming took 3 bases from V and 0 from J; bases not matched to a gene: 39. The germline V gene encodes CDR1 TSWWSYY and CDR2 QGS. CDR3 sequence reads: CALGELVFCLLGPPTGGPTLYTDKLIF. The CDR3 region has the DNA TGTGCTCTTGGGGAGCTAGTATTTTGTCTCCTAGGCCCCCCAACTGGGGGTCCTACTTTGTACACCGATAAACTCATCTTT.

This clone came up many times. Given a much more abundant clone one base away, this may be a read error. The chain carries TRDV2 and TRDJ1, with TRDD3 matching over 11 bases. The CDR3 loop spans 16 amino acids. Per the germline V gene, CDR1 is GEAIGNYY and CDR2 is EKD. CDR3 in amino acids: CACDLLGDRYTDRLIF. In nucleotides, the CDR3 is TGTGCCTGTGACTTACTGGGGGATAGGTACACCGATAGACTCATCTTT.

Concerning this clone itself: The mismatch at residue 13 between this DNA's translation and the TCRdb protein of a much larger clone likely reflects a read error; the protein shown is translated from the DNA. The V and J genes are TRDV2 and TRDJ3; tentatively, D is TRDD3 (5 bases). Germline CDR1 and CDR2: GEAIGNYY and EKD. CDR3 length equals 18 residues. CDR3 in DNA: TGTGCCTGTGATGGGTCCTGGAGTGGCTCCTGGGACGCCCGACAGATGTTTTTC. Its translation: CACDGSWSGSWDARQMFF.

This clone was detected only a few times. The TCRdb protein comes from a much larger clone and disagrees with this DNA's translation at residue 14, likely due to a read error; the protein given here is derived from the DNA. This chain joins TRDV1 and TRDJ1, with D tentatively TRDD2 (7 bases). No J gene is reported in TCRdb; it was inferred here by comparing the DNA with germline. V was pared by 4 bases and J by 0 bases, with 51 bases between. Germline values: CDR1 TSWWSYY, CDR2 QGS. CDR3 length equals 28 residues. CDR3 protein: CALGANNRVQFPTGEYGDWVKYTDKLIF. In nucleotides, the CDR3 is TGTGCTCTTGGGGCTAATAACAGGGTCCAGTTTCCTACGGGGGAATACGGGGATTGGGTTAAGTACACCGATAAACTCATCTTT.

This clone was found a few times. This DNA translates differently at residue 8 from the TCRdb protein, which is that of a much larger clone; a read error is likely, and the protein shown is the DNA's own translation. CDR3 sequence reads: CALGSRGGKYTDKLIF. DNA for the CDR3: TGTGCTCTTGGGTCCCGGGGGGGGAAGTACACCGATAAACTCATCTTT. The V gene is TRDV1, the J gene TRDJ1, with a tentative D call TRDD3 (6 bases). The J gene is not listed in TCRdb, so it was assigned here from a DNA match to germline. V dropped 5 bases and J dropped 0 bases, with 16 bases sitting between them. There are 16 residues in the CDR3. Germline CDR1 and CDR2: TSWWSYY and QGS.

This clone has a handful of counts. TCRdb attributes to this sequence the protein of a much larger clone, which differs from the DNA translation at residue 4; a read error is likely, and the protein displayed is translated from the DNA. This chain joins TRDV3 and TRDJ1; no clear D. Germline V gene data show CDR1 as TVYSNPD and CDR2 as GDNSRS (reference sequence). The CDR3 is 15 amino acids. The ends were cut back, 3 bases at V and 0 bases at J, with 17 bases in the middle. CDR3 sequence: CAFQVLFGYTDKLIF. The CDR3, as DNA: TGTGCCTTCCAAGTCTTATTTGGTTACACCGATAAACTCATCTTT. Complete variable domain (other parts from reference TRDV3 and TRDJ1): CDKVTQSSPDQTVASGSEVVLLCTYDTVYSNPDLFWYRIRPDYSFQFVFYGDNSRSEGADFTQGRFSVKHILTQKAFHLVISPVRTEDSATYYCAFQVLFGYTDKLIFGKGTRVTVEP.

In this sample, this clone turned up a few times. The TCRdb protein, from a much larger clone, departs from this DNA's translation at residue 3, likely by read error; the protein shown derives from the DNA. The CDR3 loop is CALNLPITGGRPPQYTDKLIF. As DNA, the CDR3 is TGTGCCCTTAACCTTCCCATAACTGGGGGACGTCCGCCTCAGTACACCGATAAACTCATCTTT. The chain joins TRDV3 to TRDJ1; TRDD3 matches 9 bases. With V trimmed by 5 bases and J by 0 bases, 28 bases remained unmatched. The CDR3 is made up of 21 amino acids. Germline values: CDR1 TVYSNPD, CDR2 GDNSRS (reference sequence).

This clone was observed a handful of times. TCRdb records a much larger clone's protein for this DNA, with a difference at residue 3 that likely arises from a read error; the protein given is the translation of the DNA. The V gene call reads TRDV3; no J gene was called. CDR1 is TVYSNPD and CDR2 is GDNSRS in the germline V gene (reference sequence). The CDR3 length is 12 residues. CDR3 sequence: CALVAGPKRVIF. The CDR3 region has the DNA TGTGCCCTTGTAGCTGGGCCGAAGAGGGTCATCTTT.

For this clone: TCRdb assigns this DNA the protein of a much larger clone, which departs from its translation at residue 8; this likely reflects a read error, and the protein shown comes from translating the DNA. This chain links TRDV3 with TRDJ1; no definite D call. TCRdb offers no J gene call, so here the DNA was matched to germline to obtain one. Germline V gene lookup returns CDR1 TVYSNPD and CDR2 GDNSRS (reference sequence). Deletions cut 1 base from V and 8 bases from J, with 23 bases between. This CDR3 is built from 15 residues. The CDR3 protein is CAFKGPPLEVGKLIF. CDR3 coding DNA: TGTGCCTTTAAAGGTCCCCCACTCGAAGTAGGAAAACTCATCTTT. Full variable domain (outside the CDR3, taken from reference TRDV3 and TRDJ1): CDKVTQSSPDQTVASGSEVVLLCTYDTVYSNPDLFWYRIRPDYSFQFVFYGDNSRSEGADFTQGRFSVKHILTQKAFHLVISPVRTEDSATYYCAFKGPPLEVGKLIFGKGTRVTVEP.

This clone came up a few times. The protein that TCRdb holds for this DNA derives from a much larger clone and differs from the translated DNA at residue 11, which likely indicates a read error; the protein shown here is translated from the DNA. The chain combines TRDV2 with TRDJ3, with 11 bases aligning to TRDD3. TCRdb gives no J gene; it was assigned here by matching the DNA to germline. Trimming removed 3 bases from V and 2 bases from J; junction bases left unmatched: 8. The CDR3 is 19 residues long. Looked up from germline, CDR1 is GEAIGNYY and CDR2 is EKD. This CDR3 is CACDPTGGYATWDTRQMFF. The CDR3 region has the DNA TGTGCCTGTGACCCTACTGGGGGATATGCGACCTGGGACACCCGACAGATGTTTTTC.